One sample yielded the 19 T cell receptor beta chains listed below, sequenced in a study of cytomegalovirus exposure and HLA in healthy donors. The PCR employed 60 Vbeta primers together with 13 Jbeta primers. The assay was immunoSEQ multiplex PCR, and TCRdb's table has in-frame clones only and misses some. The table lists about 200,000 clones, about 82% of them singletons, with around 2.8% in the top ten. Sequencing was performed on PBMCs. Receptors were obtained from a man aged 30 to 45 in good health and CMV-seronegative.

This chain uses TRBV4-1 with TRBJ1-1, with D hard to call. V was pared by 1 base and J by 0 bases, with 12 bases between. The CDR3 sequence is 16 residues long. CDR1 MGHRA and CDR2 YSYEKL come from the germline V gene. This CDR3 is CASSQVGRLMNTEAFF. The CDR3 coding sequence is TGCGCCAGCAGCCAAGTTGGGCGTTTAATGAACACTGAAGCTTTCTTT.

The chain employs TRBV19 and TRBJ1-5; 10 nucleotides match TRBD1. The germline gives CDR1 LNHDA, CDR2 SQIVND (reference sequence). The CDR3 extends over 15 amino acids. V was pared by 3 bases and J by 4 bases, with 3 bases of the junction left unmatched. CDR3 coding DNA: TGTGCCAGTAGTATCGGACAGGGGGGAAATCAGCCCCAGCATTTT. Its translation is CASSIGQGGNQPQHF.

The rearrangement uses TRBV11-2 and TRBJ1-5; 10 nucleotides match TRBD1. CDR1 is SGHAT, CDR2 FQNNGV, per germline. J lost 2 bases, V lost 5 bases, and 3 bases had no gene match. The CDR3 contains 15 residues. Here the CDR3 reads CASSMGTGGNQPQHF. The CDR3, as DNA: TGTGCCAGCAGCATGGGGACAGGGGGCAATCAGCCCCAGCATTTT.

The chain carries TRBV5-8 and TRBJ1-1; 10 bases are a match to TRBD1. CDR3 length: 15 residues. V lost 3 bases and J lost 5; bases outside the gene matches: 7. Looked up from germline, CDR1 is SGHTS and CDR2 is YDEGEE. CDR3 DNA: TGTGCCAGCAGCTACTCCTGGGACAGGGGAACTGAAGCTTTCTTT. This gives the protein CASSYSWDRGTEAFF.

The chain recombines TRBV7-8 with TRBJ2-5; 8 positions agree with TRBD1. In germline, CDR1 is SGHVS, CDR2 FQNEAQ. The J segment lost 9 bases and the V segment lost 2 bases, leaving 8 bases of the junction unmatched. The CDR3 has 14 residues. The CDR3 region is CASSLKGATGAQYF. CDR3 bases: TGTGCCAGCAGCTTAAAGGGGGCGACAGGGGCCCAGTACTTC.

V is TRBV2 and J is TRBJ2-5; 8 positions match TRBD2. From germline, CDR1 is SNHLY and CDR2 FYNNEI. The CDR3 is 15 amino acids. V shed 6 bases and J 2 bases; nucleotides not matched to a gene: 8. CDR3 DNA: TGTGCCAGCAGGGAACGGGGGGGCTCACAAGAGACCCAGTACTTC. Protein product: CASRERGGSQETQYF.

Note on this clone: At one end, the junction sequence differs from germline, possibly due to a read error. The V and J genes are TRBV4-2 and TRBJ1-3; 8 bases map to TRBD1. Germline V gene lookup returns CDR1 LGHNA and CDR2 YNFKEQ. The CDR3 contains 13 residues. The CDR3 DNA reads TGTGCCAGCAGCCAAGACGAAGGACAGGGAGTACATTTT. This codes for CASSQDEGQGVHF.

This sequence joins TRBV28 and TRBJ1-5; D gene uncertain. V was clipped by 10 bases and J by 0 bases, with 16 bases between them. Germline values: CDR1 MDHEN, CDR2 SYDVKM. This CDR3 has 15 residues. The chain's CDR3 is CATGDGDYSNQPQHF. DNA for the CDR3: TGTGCCACCGGCGACGGTGACTATAGCAATCAGCCCCAGCATTTT.

The J gene is TRBJ2-7, the V gene TRBV7-9, with 9 positions matching TRBD1. Germline V gene data show CDR1 as SEHNR and CDR2 as FQNEAQ (reference sequence). Trimming removed 4 bases from V and 0 bases from J; junction bases left unmatched: 4. CDR3 size: 15 residues. The CDR3 protein is CASSSGQGTSYEQYF. In nucleotides, the CDR3 is TGTGCCAGCAGCTCCGGACAGGGGACCTCCTACGAGCAGTACTTC.

The chain couples TRBV2 to TRBJ2-1; a possible D gene is TRBD1 (6 bases). Per the germline V gene, CDR1 is SNHLY and CDR2 is FYNNEI. V lost 6 bases, J lost 4 bases, and 13 bases lay in between. The CDR3 has 14 amino acids. CDR3 in DNA: TGTGCCAGCAGCACAGGGACCCTATACAATGAGCAGTTCTTC. It specifies CASSTGTLYNEQFF.

The chain joins TRBV9 to TRBJ2-3; TRBD2 aligns across 10 bases. The germline V gene has CDR1 SGDLS and CDR2 YYNGEE. There are 14 residues in the CDR3. With 1 base clipped from V and 6 bases from J, the junction kept 2 bases outside the gene matches. The CDR3 sequence is CASSVLTSGDTQYF. For the CDR3, the DNA is TGTGCCAGCAGCGTATTGACTAGCGGGGATACGCAGTATTTT.

The J gene is TRBJ2-3, the V gene TRBV5-1, with D perhaps TRBD1 (5 bases). The V end was cut by 2 bases, the J end by 6 bases, with 13 bases between. The germline CDR1 and CDR2 sequences are SGHRS and YFSETQ. The CDR3 has 14 amino acids. In DNA, the CDR3 is TGCGCCAGCAGCTTATTACAGGTTGCGGATACGCAGTATTTT. Its translation is CASSLLQVADTQYF.

For the CDR3, the DNA is TGTGCCAGCAGCTGGTCCGGACTCGTCAATCAGCCCCAGCATTTT. Translated, it gives CASSWSGLVNQPQHF. The chain couples TRBV5-8 to TRBJ1-5; D gene unclear. This CDR3 is 15 amino acids long. The germline gives CDR1 SGHTS, CDR2 YDEGEE. Trimming left V 3 bases short and J 3 bases short, with 13 bases between.

The CDR3 loop reads CASSRFGLAGNYEQYF. The CDR3 bases are TGTGCCAGCAGCCGCTTCGGACTAGCGGGAAACTACGAGCAGTACTTC. The chain employs TRBV13 and TRBJ2-7; 12 nucleotides align to TRBD2. Germline V gives CDR1 PRHDT, CDR2 FYEKMQ (reference sequence). The CDR3 is 16 residues long. J lost 3 bases, V lost 5 bases, and 8 bases had no gene match. Full variable domain (rest looked up from reference TRBV13 and TRBJ2-7): AAGVIQSPRHLIKEKRETATLKCYPIPRHDTVYWYQQGPGQDPQFLISFYEKMQSDKGSIPDRFSAQQFSDYHSELNMSSLELGDSALYFCASSRFGLAGNYEQYFGPGTRLTVT.

The chain recombines TRBV4-1 with TRBJ1-6; D may be TRBD1 (5 bases). Germline values: CDR1 MGHRA, CDR2 YSYEKL. The CDR3 totals 15 residues. With 0 bases removed from V and 6 bases from J, the gap between germline ends came to 9 bases. As DNA, the CDR3 is TGCGCCAGCAGCCAAGATCAGGGTGTTAATTCACCCCTCCACTTT. The encoded protein is CASSQDQGVNSPLHF.

The genes are TRBV7-2 and TRBJ2-7; D gene uncertain. V lost 2 bases and J 6 bases, leaving 5 bases between the germline ends. The CDR3 extends over 11 amino acids. The germline CDR1 and CDR2 sequences are SGHTA and FQGNSA. Here the CDR3 DNA reads TGTGCCAGCAGCTTAACGGTCGAGCAGTACTTC. It encodes CASSLTVEQYF.

The rearrangement links TRBV2 to TRBJ2-5; D possibly corresponds to TRBD1 (7 bases). Germline values: CDR1 SNHLY, CDR2 FYNNEI. The CDR3 covers 13 residues. V was shortened by 11 bases and J by 0 bases, with 13 bases between the two germline ends. Here the CDR3 reads CAGGTDYQETQYF. CDR3 nucleotides: TGTGCCGGCGGGACAGACTACCAAGAGACCCAGTACTTC. Supplemented by reference TRBV2 and TRBJ2-5, the full variable domain reads EPEVTQTPSHQVTQMGQEVILRCVPISNHLYFYWYRQILGQKVEFLVSFYNNEISEKSEIFDDQFSVERPDGSNFTLKIRSTKLEDSAMYFCAGGTDYQETQYFGPGTRLLVL.

The table lists this clone with a count of one. The chain employs TRBV5-4 and TRBJ2-1, with a tentative D call TRBD2 (6 bases). Trimming shortened V by 4 bases and J by 5 bases, and 16 bases separated the two germline ends. This CDR3 has 15 amino acids. Germline loops: CDR1 SGHNT, CDR2 YYREEE (reference sequence). CDR3 bases: TGTGCCAGCAGCAGATCGGTCGGGGGTGACAATGAGCAGTTCTTC. This gives the protein CASSRSVGGDNEQFF.

The genes are TRBV7-9 and TRBJ1-2, with TRBD1 matching over 8 bases. V shed 1 base, J shed 7 bases, and the junction held 8 bases outside the gene matches. Per germline, CDR1 SEHNR and CDR2 FQNEAQ (reference sequence). The CDR3 sequence is 15 residues long. This chain's CDR3 is CASSLVGQVWGGYTF. The CDR3 DNA is TGTGCCAGCAGCTTAGTGGGACAGGTCTGGGGTGGCTACACCTTC.